Following are 29 T cell receptor beta chains from one sample sequenced in a study of T cells in Graves' hyperthyroidism and ophthalmopathy. TCR beta CDR3 region amplification was performed from RNA transcripts. Using the HTBI primer set, a first-round RT-PCR was run on the TCR CDR3. A single record per CDR3 protein comes from TCRdb applying MiXCR to the multiplex PCR reads. The sample carries 250,000 to 300,000 distinct CDR3 sequences, roughly 19% recorded once. Sequenced input: blood. The receptors stem from a man in his forties or fifties with Graves' ophthalmopathy.

This clonotype was counted at least ten times. This sequence joins TRBV20-1 and TRBJ2-7; D is undetermined. The ends were cut back, 0 bases at V and 3 bases at J, with 9 bases in the middle. The CDR3 is 13 residues long. Germline assignment: CDR1 DFQATT and CDR2 SNEGSKA (reference sequence). This chain's CDR3 is CSARDLRHYEQYF. Here the CDR3 DNA reads TGCAGTGCTAGAGATCTCCGGCACTACGAGCAGTACTTC.

The chain is built from TRBV28 and TRBJ2-7, with TRBD2 matching 7 bases. V shed 6 bases, J shed 2 bases, and the junction held 4 bases outside the gene matches. Germline V CDR1 and CDR2: MDHEN, SYDVKM. This CDR3 is 13 amino acids long. For the CDR3, the DNA is TGTGCCAGCAGGGCGGGAGCCACCTACGAGCAGTACTTC. Translated: CASRAGATYEQYF. The entire variable domain, with the rest obtained from reference TRBV28 and TRBJ2-7, is as follows: DVKVTQSSRYLVKRTGEKVFLECVQDMDHENMFWYRQDPGLGLRLIYFSYDVKMKEKGDIPEGYSVSREKKERFSLILESASTNQTSMYLCASRAGATYEQYFGPGTRLTVT.

This clonotype occurred a few times. This sequence joins TRBV2 and TRBJ2-7; tentatively, D is TRBD1 or TRBD2 (5 bases each). V lost 5 bases and J 3 bases, leaving 23 bases between the germline ends. The V gene's germline CDR1 is SNHLY and CDR2 FYNNEI. The CDR3 is made up of 17 amino acids. CDR3: CASSSRDPGWPHYEQYF. CDR3 nucleotides: TGTGCCAGCAGTTCCCGGGACCCTGGATGGCCCCACTACGAGCAGTACTTC.

Here the CDR3 reads CATSTPTSGDRPSTDTQYF. The CDR3 DNA sequence: TGTGCCACCAGCACACCTACTAGCGGGGATAGACCTAGCACAGATACGCAGTATTTT. This chain joins TRBV15 and TRBJ2-3; 10 bases agree with TRBD2. The V and J ends lost 4 bases and 0 bases, in that order; junction bases with no gene match: 13. The CDR3 is made up of 19 amino acids. Germline V gives CDR1 LNHNV, CDR2 YYDKDF (reference sequence). The variable domain in full, with the rest retrieved from reference TRBV15 and TRBJ2-3, is DAMVIQNPRYQVTQFGKPVTLSCSQTLNHNVMYWYQQKSSQAPKLLFHYYDKDFNNEADTPDNFQSRRPNTSFCFLDIRSPGLGDTAMYLCATSTPTSGDRPSTDTQYFGPGTRLTVL.

This clonotype was observed at least ten times. This sequence joins TRBV28 and TRBJ2-7, with D possibly being TRBD1 or TRBD2 (6 bases each). Germline assignment: CDR1 MDHEN and CDR2 SYDVKM. The V end was cut by 8 bases, the J end by 3 bases, with 20 bases between. This CDR3 has 15 residues. The CDR3 nucleotides are TGTGCCAGCCGGACAGTCGGGAGTTCGGACTACGAGCAGTACTTC. The encoded protein is CASRTVGSSDYEQYF.

This clonotype has just a few counts. The V and J genes are TRBV10-3 and TRBJ2-7; D possibly corresponds to TRBD1 (5 bases). The ends were cut back, 10 bases at V and 5 bases at J, with 18 bases in the middle. The germline CDR1 and CDR2 sequences are ENHRY and SYGVKD. This CDR3 is built from 13 residues. The CDR3 sequence is CATRARTSDEQYF. The CDR3 DNA reads TGTGCCACCCGAGCCAGGACATCGGACGAGCAGTACTTC.

This clonotype occurred a few times. This chain uses TRBV6-6 with TRBJ2-7; TRBD2 is a possible D gene (6 bases). V dropped 0 bases and J dropped 3 bases, with 15 bases sitting between them. CDR3 length: 16 residues. Germline V gives CDR1 MNHNY, CDR2 SVGAGI (reference sequence). The CDR3 DNA sequence: TGTGCCAGCAGTTACTCCCCCCGCCTAGCGATCTACGAGCAGTACTTC. It encodes CASSYSPRLAIYEQYF.

This clonotype came up a few times. The V and J genes are TRBV28 and TRBJ2-4; no definite D call. The germline V gene encodes CDR1 MDHEN and CDR2 SYDVKM. This CDR3 is built from 15 residues. The ends were cut back, 7 bases at V and 0 bases at J, with 13 bases in the middle. CDR3 loop: CASTPDQLAKNIQYF. The DNA of the CDR3 is TGTGCCAGCACCCCAGATCAATTAGCCAAAAACATTCAGTACTTC. The entire variable domain, with the rest obtained from reference TRBV28 and TRBJ2-4, is as follows: DVKVTQSSRYLVKRTGEKVFLECVQDMDHENMFWYRQDPGLGLRLIYFSYDVKMKEKGDIPEGYSVSREKKERFSLILESASTNQTSMYLCASTPDQLAKNIQYFGAGTRLSVL.

The CDR3 sequence is CASSEAWGADTQYF. The CDR3 DNA follows: TGTGCCAGCAGTGAAGCGTGGGGAGCGGATACGCAGTATTTT. The chain couples TRBV6-1 to TRBJ2-3, with D maybe TRBD2 (5 bases). V was pared by 0 bases and J by 6 bases, with 10 bases between. CDR3 length: 14 residues. CDR1 and CDR2 from the germline V gene are MNHNS and SASEGT.

This clonotype was seen at least ten times. The chain employs TRBV7-6 and TRBJ2-7, with D perhaps being TRBD1 or TRBD2 (5 bases each). Germline CDR1 is SGHVS and CDR2 is FNYEAQ. The CDR3 is 15 residues long. V shed 1 base and J shed 6 bases, with 16 bases lying between them. The CDR3 coding sequence is TGTGCCAGCAGCTTAGAGGTCACCTGGGGGTCCGAGCAGTACTTC. Protein sequence: CASSLEVTWGSEQYF.

J is TRBJ2-7 and V is TRBV6-2 or TRBV6-3; possible D gene TRBD2, 6 bases. The V end lost 2 bases, the J end lost 0 bases, and 11 bases lay between the germline ends. The CDR3 spans 15 residues. Germline loops: CDR1 MNHEY, CDR2 SVGEGT. As DNA, the CDR3 is TGTGCCAGCAGTTACGGTGCGGGGAGCTCCTACGAGCAGTACTTC. Amino acid sequence: CASSYGAGSSYEQYF.

The table lists this clonotype with many counts. This rearrangement joins TRBV20-1 to TRBJ2-3; 8 bases fit TRBD1. From germline, CDR1 is DFQATT and CDR2 SNEGSKA (reference sequence). V was pared by 2 bases and J by 6 bases, with 7 bases of the junction left unmatched. The CDR3 length is 14 residues. DNA of the CDR3: TGCAGTGCTAGATGGACAGGGAGGTCGGATACGCAGTATTTT. Amino acids: CSARWTGRSDTQYF.

This clonotype appeared many times. The V gene is TRBV20-1, the J gene TRBJ2-3, with 8 nucleotides matching TRBD2. CDR1 DFQATT and CDR2 SNEGSKA come from the germline V gene (reference sequence). Trimming cost V 1 base and J 6 bases; bases outside gene matches: 9. CDR3 length equals 15 residues. CDR3 in amino acids: CSARVNPGLEDTQYF. The CDR3 DNA reads as TGCAGTGCTAGAGTAAACCCGGGACTAGAGGATACGCAGTATTTT.

This clonotype was counted between two and nine times. The chain carries TRBV7-9 and TRBJ2-3, with D unclear. Trimming shortened V by 6 bases and J by 0 bases, and 7 bases separated the two germline ends. Germline CDR1 reads SEHNR; CDR2 reads FQNEAQ (reference sequence). The CDR3 spans 13 residues. Written as DNA, the CDR3 is TGTGCCAGCAGTTACGCTAGCACAGATACGCAGTATTTT. Its protein is CASSYASTDTQYF.

This clonotype was observed at least ten times. The chain joins TRBV12-3 or TRBV12-4 to TRBJ2-7; tentative D call: TRBD1 (6 bases). The CDR3 totals 13 residues. The V and J ends lost 6 bases and 6 bases respectively, with 15 bases between them. CDR3 amino acids: CASRNSGTTEQYF. The CDR3 coding sequence is TGTGCCAGCAGGAACTCGGGGACAACCGAGCAGTACTTC.

V is TRBV14 and J is TRBJ2-1; D may be TRBD2 (6 bases). From germline, CDR1 is SGHDN and CDR2 FVKESK. V lost 1 base and J 4 bases, leaving 14 bases between the germline ends. The CDR3 covers 16 residues. The CDR3 sequence is CASSQVGAGIYNEQFF. CDR3 DNA sequence: TGTGCCAGCAGCCAAGTTGGAGCGGGCATATACAATGAGCAGTTCTTC.

The J gene is TRBJ2-5, the V gene TRBV4-1; 9 positions match TRBD2. Germline values: CDR1 MGHRA, CDR2 YSYEKL. The CDR3 has 17 amino acids. J was trimmed by 5 bases and V by 1 base; bases with no gene match: 11. The CDR3, as DNA: TGCGCCAGCAGCCAAGGGGGCTTGGCGGGAGGGGGGGAGACCCAGTACTTC. This gives the protein CASSQGGLAGGGETQYF.

This clonotype was counted at least ten times. This chain joins TRBV5-1 and TRBJ2-2; D is unresolved. In germline, CDR1 is SGHRS, CDR2 YFSETQ. CDR3 size: 14 residues. Deletions cut 7 bases from V and 2 bases from J, with 12 bases between. The CDR3, as DNA: TGCGCCAGCTGTGCGACTCTTAACACCGGGGAGCTGTTTTTT. Its translation is CASCATLNTGELFF.

Many counts were recorded for this clonotype. V is TRBV7-9 and J is TRBJ2-7; TRBD1 agrees at 10 bases. The V segment lost 5 bases and the J segment 2 bases; nucleotides outside the gene matches: 9. The germline V gene has CDR1 SEHNR and CDR2 FQNEAQ (reference sequence). The CDR3 is 16 residues long. The CDR3, as DNA: TGTGCCAGCAGCCTAGGACAGGGGGGTTCGGCCTACGAGCAGTACTTC. Amino acids: CASSLGQGGSAYEQYF.

This clonotype was detected only a few times. The chain uses TRBV9 and TRBJ2-1, with D perhaps given as TRBD1 or TRBD2 (6 bases each). With 1 base removed from V and 9 bases from J, the gap between germline ends came to 11 bases. The CDR3 has 13 residues. From germline, CDR1 is SGDLS and CDR2 YYNGEE. The CDR3 DNA is TGTGCCAGCAGCGTATGGGGGGCAGGTGAGCAGTTCTTC. Amino acid sequence: CASSVWGAGEQFF.

The chain couples TRBV6-5 to TRBJ2-2; 9 nucleotides align to TRBD1. V gave up 2 bases and J gave up 1 base; unmatched junction bases: 2. The CDR3 runs 16 residues. Per germline, CDR1 MNHEY and CDR2 SVGAGI. The DNA for the CDR3 is TGTGCCAGCAGTTACGACAGGGGGGGGAACACCGGGGAGCTGTTTTTT. Translating it yields CASSYDRGGNTGELFF.

The gene calls are TRBV2 and TRBJ1-6; no clear D. CDR1 is SNHLY, CDR2 FYNNEI, per germline. V lost 1 base and J lost 10, with 2 bases in between. This CDR3 contains 11 residues. The CDR3 is CASSEGSPLHF. The CDR3 region has the DNA TGTGCCAGCAGTGAAGGGTCACCCCTCCACTTT.

This clonotype occurred many times. The chain couples TRBV20-1 to TRBJ1-2, with 8 bases identical to TRBD1. From germline, CDR1 is DFQATT and CDR2 SNEGSKA (reference sequence). V lost 4 bases, J lost 8 bases, and 12 bases stayed unmatched. This CDR3 comprises 14 residues. The CDR3 loop is CSAIEGGRGHGYTF. CDR3 nucleotide sequence: TGCAGTGCTATAGAGGGAGGCAGGGGGCACGGCTACACCTTC.

The chain combines TRBV7-8 with TRBJ1-5; TRBD1 matches at 7 bases. Germline V gives CDR1 SGHVS, CDR2 FQNEAQ. The junction had 5 bases not matched to a gene; V was cut back by 3 bases and J by 0 bases. This CDR3 has 16 residues. The CDR3 DNA follows: TGTGCCAGCAGCTTGGAGGGACAGAGTAGCAATCAGCCCCAGCATTTT. It is translated as CASSLEGQSSNQPQHF.

V is TRBV5-1 and J is TRBJ2-7; 7 bases are a match to TRBD2. Germline V CDR1 and CDR2: SGHRS, YFSETQ. The V and J ends lost 1 base and 6 bases, in that order; junction bases with no gene match: 13. The CDR3 sequence is 16 residues long. CDR3 in DNA: TGCGCCAGCAGCTTGATTGGGGGGGGAGCACCTGGCGAGCAGTACTTC. Protein: CASSLIGGGAPGEQYF.

This clonotype was seen many times. The V gene is TRBV5-1, the J gene TRBJ2-7, with D unresolved. The V end was cut by 0 bases, the J end by 4 bases, with 8 bases between. The germline gives CDR1 SGHRS, CDR2 YFSETQ. The CDR3 has 13 amino acids. CDR3 sequence reads: CASSLDSLYEQYF. The CDR3 bases are TGCGCCAGCAGCTTGGATTCCCTTTACGAGCAGTACTTC.

The rearrangement links TRBV20-1 to TRBJ1-2; D remains unclear. V shed 5 bases and J shed 3 bases, with 4 bases lying between them. The CDR3 is 10 residues long. Germline V gene lookup returns CDR1 DFQATT and CDR2 SNEGSKA (reference sequence). CDR3 DNA: TGCAGTGCTTACTACTATGGCTACACCTTC. It translates to CSAYYYGYTF.

The V gene is TRBV12-3 or TRBV12-4, the J gene TRBJ2-5, with D unresolved. This CDR3 has 14 amino acids. The V end was cut by 5 bases, the J end by 5 bases, with 15 bases between. The CDR3 sequence is CASSLASIKETQYF. DNA for the CDR3: TGTGCCAGCAGTCTCGCGAGTATAAAGGAGACCCAGTACTTC.

The rearrangement links TRBV20-1 to TRBJ1-2, with unresolved D. The V gene lost 0 bases and the J gene lost 0 bases, with 17 bases spanning the gap. Germline values: CDR1 DFQATT, CDR2 SNEGSKA (reference sequence). The CDR3 extends over 17 amino acids. CDR3 DNA: TGCAGTGCTAGAGATCAAGGAGAAAGGGTACCTAACTATGGCTACACCTTC. This translates into CSARDQGERVPNYGYTF.